The present entry profiles one TCR beta chain with its context. In the original analysis: Reference gene primer amplification yielded estimated nucleated cell counts. Clones were read by immunoSEQ multiplex PCR, and TCRdb kept only the in-frame ones, dropping some. D and trimming were read from the DNA, whereas the V and J calls and clone size are those reported in that table. This sample carries 360,000 or so clones, roughly 87% of them seen once, and the ten largest clones take 2.5% to 3.5%. Enrolled through a virtual design, the participants were between about 18 and 100 years of age and came from fewer than 30 US areas. This specimen comes from a study of blood T cell repertoires in COVID-19. CDR3 length: 14 residues. Germline V gene data show CDR1 as SGDLS and CDR2 as YYNGEE. Trimming removed 0 bases at V and 5 bases at J, with 10 bases between.

This TCR came from a woman aged 25 to 45 who had recovered from COVID-19. Sequenced material: PBMCs or T cells enriched from blood (not recorded which). The chain couples TRBV9 to TRBJ2-3; D perhaps matches TRBD2 (5 bases). This CDR3 reads CASSVGASLDTQYF. CDR3 sequence (DNA): TGTGCCAGCAGCGTAGGGGCTAGCTTAGATACGCAGTATTTT.